This TCR beta chain was documented in a study of CD4 T cells in relation to SARS-CoV-2 and coronaviruses. Whole-study context: PBMCs were cultured with antigen for roughly nine days before TCR beta sequencing. The negative reference was HIV-1 Nef peptide pool or peptide-free culture.

Profiled with immunoSEQ multiplex PCR; TCRdb holds only in-frame clones, not every one. The sample holds 10,000 to 13,000 clones, roughly 82% seen once. The unexposed donors gave CD4+ T cells in about 2011-2018, prior to COVID-19. CD4+ T cells were isolated from the cells after around 10 days of culture. Per germline, CDR1 SGHKS and CDR2 YYEKEE (reference sequence). The CDR3 has 15 amino acids. Between the trimmed V and J ends, which lost 4 bases and 0 bases, there was a span of 11 bases. Concerning this clone: The antigen remains undetermined.

The V and J genes are TRBV5-5 and TRBJ1-3; weak D call: TRBD1 (5 bases). Material for sequencing was CD4+ T cells from PBMCs, cultured in vitro. The origin of this receptor is a human donor in good health. The CDR3 bases are TGTGCCAGCAGCCCCGGGGGTCACTCTGGAAACACCATATATTTT. It translates to CASSPGGHSGNTIYF.